This T cell receptor (beta chain) appears in the sequencing data of a study of cytomegalovirus exposure and HLA in healthy donors. This CDR3 region has 15 residues. V was clipped by 4 bases and J by 6 bases, with 16 bases between them. Germline V gives CDR1 SGHTA, CDR2 FQGNSA. Study-level results: About 90% or about 30% of the time was how often most TCR beta V segments were productive, according to an earlier analysis. Investigators reported more than 150 TCR beta chains as tied to cytomegalovirus.

The PCR used 60 Vbeta and 13 Jbeta primers. Some clones are missing from TCRdb's copy, which holds only in-frame ones; the method was immunoSEQ multiplex PCR. The table has about 160,000 clones, about 80% seen once. As for this clone: Its antigen remains unidentified.

The sequence was collected from a man aged 40-49 years in good health and CMV-seronegative. This sequence joins TRBV7-2 and TRBJ2-1, with D possibly being TRBD1 (5 bases). Source material: PBMCs. The CDR3 loop reads CASSSVVGRGNEQFF. In DNA form, the CDR3 reads TGTGCCAGCAGCTCGGTGGTGGGAAGGGGCAATGAGCAGTTCTTC.